The clone carrying this T cell receptor (beta chain) was observed once. Its specificity is not known. Treatment: approximately 9-day PBMC culture with coronavirus spike peptide pools or control peptides (ViraFEST assay). This specimen belongs to a study of vaccination and CD4 T cells after COVID-19. Study-wide background: Post-COVID draws followed diagnosis by a median around 100 days (range 35 to 161). Each control was exposed to a CEFX pool, an HIV-1 Nef pool, or no peptide at all.

The Oncomine TCR Beta short-read assay was what sequenced the DNA obtained from cultured CD4+ T cells. Via MiXCR, TCRdb re-called the PCR reads, giving one row per CDR3 protein. The sample consists of more than 5,500 distinct CDR3 sequences, more than 55% of them appearing once. The germline V gene encodes CDR1 DFQATT and CDR2 SNEGSKA (reference sequence). Trimming left V 2 bases short and J 6 bases short, with 20 bases between. The CDR3 is 16 amino acids. Regarding the study as a whole: Analysis of convalescent patients found that 304 of 307 vaccine-specific clones were spike mono-reactive.

The material sequenced was CD4+ T cells from blood, cultured in vitro. This TCR was recovered from a human donor who had recovered from COVID-19. This chain links TRBV20-1 with TRBJ2-1; D is perhaps TRBD1 (6 bases). The CDR3 sequence: CSARPTNWQGTNEQFF. The CDR3 region has the DNA TGCAGTGCTAGACCCACGAATTGGCAGGGGACCAATGAGCAGTTCTTC.